This section outlines one T cell receptor beta chain sequence together with its context. Its specificity is not known. This same CDR3 is encoded by further DNA sequences in the sample. Clones were sequenced by immunoSEQ multiplex PCR, and TCRdb holds only the in-frame ones, with some missing. In the table there are some 2 million clones, roughly 95% of which are singletons. In the CD4+ fraction, cells were divided into CD45RA+ naive and CD45RA-negative memory subsets. The entry originates in a study of shared clonotypes between healthy human individuals. Whole-study context: Donors had three CD4 naive, three CD4 memory, two CD8 naive and one CD8 memory plate apiece. Study results and limitations: Against clonotypes common to all four donors, non-shared ones had lower generation probabilities. Despite large depth, sorted-subset datasets appeared incompletely sequenced.

The CDR3 extends over 15 amino acids. Looked up from germline, CDR1 is SGHNT and CDR2 is YYREEE (reference sequence). The ends were cut back, 2 bases at V and 1 base at J, with 9 bases in the middle. This chain connects TRBV5-4 to TRBJ2-2; D may be TRBD1 (6 bases). The TCR was taken from a man between 18 and 35 years old in good health. Sequenced material: naive CD4+ T cells sorted from blood. This sample's subset: CD45RA+ positively selected. CDR3 DNA: TGTGCCAGCAGCTTTCCACAGGGGAACACCGGGGAGCTGTTTTTT. It translates to CASSFPQGNTGELFF. The full variable domain, with the rest looked up from reference TRBV5-4 and TRBJ2-2, is ETGVTQSPTHLIKTRGQQVTLRCSSQSGHNTVSWYQQALGQGPQFIFQYYREEENGRGNFPPRFSGLQFPNYSSELNVNALELDDSALYLCASSFPQGNTGELFFGEGSRLTVL.